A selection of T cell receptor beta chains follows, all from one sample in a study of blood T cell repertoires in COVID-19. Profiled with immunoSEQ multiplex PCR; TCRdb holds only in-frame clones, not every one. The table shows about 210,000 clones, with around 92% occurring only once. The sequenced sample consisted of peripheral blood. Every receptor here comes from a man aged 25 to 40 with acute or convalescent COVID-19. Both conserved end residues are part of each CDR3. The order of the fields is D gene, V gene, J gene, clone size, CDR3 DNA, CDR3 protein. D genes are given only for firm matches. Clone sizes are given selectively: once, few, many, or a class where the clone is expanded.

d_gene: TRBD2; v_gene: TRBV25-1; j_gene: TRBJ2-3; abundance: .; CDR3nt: TGTGCCAGCAGTGTAGCGGGGGGCACAGATACGCAGTATTTT; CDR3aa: CASSVAGGTDTQYF
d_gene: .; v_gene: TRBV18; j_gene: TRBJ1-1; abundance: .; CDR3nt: TGTGCCAGCTCACCACAAGGGAGGTGGGACACTGAAGCTTTCTTT; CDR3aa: CASSPQGRWDTEAFF
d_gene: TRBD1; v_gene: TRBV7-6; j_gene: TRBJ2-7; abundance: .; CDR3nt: TGTGCCAGCAGTCAGAGCAGACAGGGCTCCTACGAGCAGTACTTC; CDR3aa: CASSQSRQGSYEQYF
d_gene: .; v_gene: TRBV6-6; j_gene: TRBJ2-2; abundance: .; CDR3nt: TGTGCCAGCAGCCTAGTCGCAAGGGAGCTGTTTTTT; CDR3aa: CASSLVARELFF
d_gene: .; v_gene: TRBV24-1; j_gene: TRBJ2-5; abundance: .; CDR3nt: TGTGCCACCAGTGGCAGGGCCGAAGAGACCCAGTACTTC; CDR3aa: CATSGRAEETQYF
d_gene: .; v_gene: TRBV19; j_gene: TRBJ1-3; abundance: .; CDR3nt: TGTGCCAGTATCCCCGGGGGGTCTGGAAACACCATATATTTT; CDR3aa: CASIPGGSGNTIYF
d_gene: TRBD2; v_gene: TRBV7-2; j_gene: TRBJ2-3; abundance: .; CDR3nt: TGTGCCAGCAGCTTCGTTCTAGCGGGAAGGGGGAGCACAGATACGCAGTATTTT; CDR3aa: CASSFVLAGRGSTDTQYF
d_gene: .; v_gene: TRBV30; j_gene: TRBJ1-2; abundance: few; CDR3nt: TGTGCCTGGAGTTTACAGGCGAACTATGGCTACACCTTC; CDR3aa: CAWSLQANYGYTF
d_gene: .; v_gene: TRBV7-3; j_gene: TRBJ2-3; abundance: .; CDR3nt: TGTGCCAGCAGCTTAAAAGCGCGCACAGATACGCAGTATTTT; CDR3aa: CASSLKARTDTQYF
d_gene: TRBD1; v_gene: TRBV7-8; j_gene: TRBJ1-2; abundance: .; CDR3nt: TGTGCCAGCAGCTTAAACAGGGGGCATGGCTACACCTTC; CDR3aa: CASSLNRGHGYTF
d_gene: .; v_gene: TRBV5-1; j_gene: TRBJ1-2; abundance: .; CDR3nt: TGCGCCAGCAGCTTGGGGCCGTCCTATGGCTACACCTTC; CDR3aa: CASSLGPSYGYTF
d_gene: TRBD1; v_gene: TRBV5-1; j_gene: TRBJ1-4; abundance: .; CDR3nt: TGCGCCAGCAGCAGCAGGGGGCGCGAAGAAAAACTGTTTTTT; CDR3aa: CASSSRGREEKLFF
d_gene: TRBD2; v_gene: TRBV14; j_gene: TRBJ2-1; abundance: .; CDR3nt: TGTGCCAGCAGCCTAAGCGGGAGTCGGTACAATGAGCAGTTCTTC; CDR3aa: CASSLSGSRYNEQFF
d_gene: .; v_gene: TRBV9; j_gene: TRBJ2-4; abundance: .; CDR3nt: TGTGCCAGCAGCGGGTCCGGCAGCCAGGGCATTCAGTACTTC; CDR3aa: CASSGSGSQGIQYF
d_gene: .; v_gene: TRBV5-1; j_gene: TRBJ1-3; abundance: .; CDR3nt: TGCGCCAGCAGCTCCGTAGACGGCGGTGGAAACACCATATATTTT; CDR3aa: CASSSVDGGGNTIYF
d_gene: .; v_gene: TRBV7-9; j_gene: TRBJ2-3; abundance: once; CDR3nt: TGTGCCAGCAGCCATTCGAATGGTGAGACTTACACAGATACGCAGTATTTT; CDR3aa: CASSHSNGETYTDTQYF
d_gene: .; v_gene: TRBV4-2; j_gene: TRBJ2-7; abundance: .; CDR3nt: TGTGCCAGCAGCCAAGATAGGAGGGCTTACGAGCAGTACTTC; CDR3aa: CASSQDRRAYEQYF
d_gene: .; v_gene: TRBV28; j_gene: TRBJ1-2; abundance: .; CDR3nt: TGTGCCAGCAGAGCCGCAGGGAACCGGTTTGGCTACACCTTC; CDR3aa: CASRAAGNRFGYTF
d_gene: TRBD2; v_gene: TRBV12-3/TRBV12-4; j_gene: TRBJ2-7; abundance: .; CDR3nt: TGTGCCAGCAGCCCTGTTACTAGCGGGGCGCAGTACTTC; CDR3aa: CASSPVTSGAQYF
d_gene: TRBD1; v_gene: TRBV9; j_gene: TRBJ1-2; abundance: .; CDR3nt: TGTGCCAGCAGCGTCGGACAGGGACCGGATGGCTACACCTTC; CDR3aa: CASSVGQGPDGYTF
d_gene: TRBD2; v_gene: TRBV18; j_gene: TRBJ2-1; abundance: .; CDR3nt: TGTGCCAGCTCACCCCGAATCGCGACTAGCGGGGGGAGTGAGCAGTTCTTC; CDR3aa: CASSPRIATSGGSEQFF
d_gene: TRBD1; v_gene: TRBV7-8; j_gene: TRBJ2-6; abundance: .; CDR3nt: TGTGCCAGCAGCTTCTACAGGGGCTCCGGGGCCAACGTCCTGACTTTC; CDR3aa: CASSFYRGSGANVLTF
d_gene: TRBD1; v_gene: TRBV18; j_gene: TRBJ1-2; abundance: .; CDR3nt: TGTGCCAGCTCACCCCAACACAAGACAGGGGATGGCTACACCTTC; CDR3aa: CASSPQHKTGDGYTF
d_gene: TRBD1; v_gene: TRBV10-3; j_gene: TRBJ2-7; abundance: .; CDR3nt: TGTGCCATCAGCCTTCGGACAGGGAGAGGCGAGCAGTACTTC; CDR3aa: CAISLRTGRGEQYF
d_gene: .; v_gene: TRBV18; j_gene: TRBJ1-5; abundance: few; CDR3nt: TGTGCCAGCTCATGGCAGGCAAGCAATCAGCCCCAGCATTTT; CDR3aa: CASSWQASNQPQHF
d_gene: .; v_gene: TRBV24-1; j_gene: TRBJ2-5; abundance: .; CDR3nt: TGTGCCACCAGTGACAGGGTAGGGACCCAGTACTTC; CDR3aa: CATSDRVGTQYF
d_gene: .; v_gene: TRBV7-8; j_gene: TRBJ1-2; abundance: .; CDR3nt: TGTGCCAGCAGCTTAGTCGGGGGGATCGACTATGGCTACACCTTC; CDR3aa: CASSLVGGIDYGYTF
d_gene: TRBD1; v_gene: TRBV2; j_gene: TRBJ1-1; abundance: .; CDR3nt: TGTGCCAGCAGCGGGACAGGGGGCCTCGGCACTGAAGCTTTCTTT; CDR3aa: CASSGTGGLGTEAFF
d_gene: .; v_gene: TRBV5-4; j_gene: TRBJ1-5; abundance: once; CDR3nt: TGTGCCAGCAGCCCCAGTGCGGGGCGTAATCAGCCCCAGCATTTT; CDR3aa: CASSPSAGRNQPQHF
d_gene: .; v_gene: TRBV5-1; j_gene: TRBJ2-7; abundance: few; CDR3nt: TGCGCCAGCAGCTTGAGACAAACCTACGAGCAGTACTTC; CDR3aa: CASSLRQTYEQYF
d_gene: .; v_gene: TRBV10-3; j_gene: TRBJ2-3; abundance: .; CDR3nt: TGTGCCATCAGTGAGTCAAGGCAGGGTCCAGATACGCAGTATTTT; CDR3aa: CAISESRQGPDTQYF
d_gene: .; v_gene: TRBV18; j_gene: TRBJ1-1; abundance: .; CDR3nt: TGTGCCAGCTCACCCCAGCGACAGGCGCATGAAGCTTTCTTT; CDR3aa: CASSPQRQAHEAFF
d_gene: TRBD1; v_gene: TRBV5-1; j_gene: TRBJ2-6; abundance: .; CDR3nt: TGCGCCAGCAGCGCCGGACAGGGAGAGCCATCTGGGGCCAACGTCCTGACTTTC; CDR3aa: CASSAGQGEPSGANVLTF
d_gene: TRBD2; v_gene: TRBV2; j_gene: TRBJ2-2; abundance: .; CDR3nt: TGTGCCAGCGAGCGGGAAACGAACACCGGGGAGCTGTTTTTT; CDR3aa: CASERETNTGELFF
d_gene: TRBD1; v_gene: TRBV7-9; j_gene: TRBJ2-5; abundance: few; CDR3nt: TGTGCCAGCAGCTCAGGACAGGTTTTACAGGAGACCCAGTACTTC; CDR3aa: CASSSGQVLQETQYF
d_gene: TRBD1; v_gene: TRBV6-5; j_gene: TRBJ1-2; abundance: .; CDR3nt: TGTGCCAGCAGTTTTGACAGGGTCCTTTCCGGCTATGGCTACACCTTC; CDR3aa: CASSFDRVLSGYGYTF
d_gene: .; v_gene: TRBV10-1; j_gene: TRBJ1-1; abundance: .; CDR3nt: TGCGCCAGCAGTGGCAGGGGAAAGAACACTGAAGCTTTCTTT; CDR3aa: CASSGRGKNTEAFF
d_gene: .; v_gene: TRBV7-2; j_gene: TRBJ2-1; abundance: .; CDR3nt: TGTGCCAGCAGCCTGACACAGGAGCGCAATGAGCAGTTCTTC; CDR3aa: CASSLTQERNEQFF
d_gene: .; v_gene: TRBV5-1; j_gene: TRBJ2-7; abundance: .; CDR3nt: TGCGCCAGCAGCCCCCGGGGGGCGGATTACGAGCAGTACTTC; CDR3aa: CASSPRGADYEQYF
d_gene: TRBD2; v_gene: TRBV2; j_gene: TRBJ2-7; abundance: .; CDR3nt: TGTGCCAGCAGTGAAGCGGGGGTTAGCGGGAGCTACGAGCAGTACTTC; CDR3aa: CASSEAGVSGSYEQYF
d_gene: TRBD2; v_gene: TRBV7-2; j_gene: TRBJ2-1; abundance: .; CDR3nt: TGTGCCAGCAGCTTAAGTTCCGGCGGGGGGTACAATGAGCAGTTCTTC; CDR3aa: CASSLSSGGGYNEQFF
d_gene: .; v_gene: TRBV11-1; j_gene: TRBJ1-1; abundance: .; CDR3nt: TGTGCCAGCAGTTCAGGGGTTGGCACTGAAGCTTTCTTT; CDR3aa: CASSSGVGTEAFF
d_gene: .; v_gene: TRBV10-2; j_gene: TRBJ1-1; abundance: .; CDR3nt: TGCGCCAGCATCGCATCTCTAGGGGTGAACACTGAAGCTTTCTTT; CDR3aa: CASIASLGVNTEAFF
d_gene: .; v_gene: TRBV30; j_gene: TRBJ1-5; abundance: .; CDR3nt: TGTGCCTGGAGTGCTCTCGGACGGGGAGGACAGCCCCAGCATTTT; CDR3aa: CAWSALGRGGQPQHF
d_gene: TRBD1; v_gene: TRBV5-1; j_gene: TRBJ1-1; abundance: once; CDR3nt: TGCGCCAGCAGCTTGGCTAGTAGACAGGGGAACACTGAAGCTTTCTTT; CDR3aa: CASSLASRQGNTEAFF
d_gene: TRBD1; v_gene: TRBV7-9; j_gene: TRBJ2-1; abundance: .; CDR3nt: TGTGCCAGCAGCGTAACCGACAGGGCTGAGCAGTTCTTC; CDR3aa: CASSVTDRAEQFF
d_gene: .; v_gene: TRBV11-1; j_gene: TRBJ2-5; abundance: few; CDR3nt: TGTGCCAGCAGCTTAGAGAGGAGTATTCAAGAGACCCAGTACTTC; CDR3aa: CASSLERSIQETQYF
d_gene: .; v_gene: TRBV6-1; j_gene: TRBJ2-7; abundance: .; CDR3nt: TGTGCCAGCAGTGACACCTTCAGGGGCTCCTACTACGAGCAGTACTTC; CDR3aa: CASSDTFRGSYYEQYF
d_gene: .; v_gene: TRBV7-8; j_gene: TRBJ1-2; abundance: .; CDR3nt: TGTGCCAGCAGCTTCAGGGTGGGGGGCTACACCTTC; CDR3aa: CASSFRVGGYTF
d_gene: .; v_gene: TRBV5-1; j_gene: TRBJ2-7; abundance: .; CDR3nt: TGCGCCAGCAGCCTGTTTTATAGCTCCTACGAGCAGTACTTC; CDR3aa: CASSLFYSSYEQYF
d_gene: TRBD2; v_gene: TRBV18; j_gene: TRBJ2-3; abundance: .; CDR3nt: TGTGCCAGCTCACGAGCGGGGGGAGCAGATACGCAGTATTTT; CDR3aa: CASSRAGGADTQYF
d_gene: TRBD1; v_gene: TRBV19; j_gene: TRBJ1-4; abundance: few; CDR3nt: TGTGCCAGTACCCTGATTGGGACCGGGACAGGGAATGAAAAACTGTTTTTT; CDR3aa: CASTLIGTGTGNEKLFF
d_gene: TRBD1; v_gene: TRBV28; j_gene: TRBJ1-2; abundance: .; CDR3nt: TGTGCCAGCAGTGCGGACAGGAACTATGGCTACACCTTC; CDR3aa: CASSADRNYGYTF
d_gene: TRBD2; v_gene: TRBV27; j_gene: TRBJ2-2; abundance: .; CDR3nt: TGTGCCAGCAGTTTAGAGCTAGCGGTGCACACCGGGGAGCTGTTTTTT; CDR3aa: CASSLELAVHTGELFF
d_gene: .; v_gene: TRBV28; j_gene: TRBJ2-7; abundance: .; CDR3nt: TGTGCCAGCAGTTTAGATCTCGGGGTGTACGAGCAGTACTTC; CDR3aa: CASSLDLGVYEQYF
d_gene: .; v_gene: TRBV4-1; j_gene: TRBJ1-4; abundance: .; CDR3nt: TGCGCCAGCAGCCAAGCAACAACAACTAATGAAAAACTGTTTTTT; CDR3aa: CASSQATTTNEKLFF
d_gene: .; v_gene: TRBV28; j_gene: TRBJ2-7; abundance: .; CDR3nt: TGTGCCAGCAGTTTAGGGACACCCTACGAGCAGTACTTC; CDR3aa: CASSLGTPYEQYF
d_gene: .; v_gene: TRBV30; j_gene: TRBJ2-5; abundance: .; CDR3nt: TGTGCCTGGAGTCGGGGTCTCCAAGAGACCCAGTACTTC; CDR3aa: CAWSRGLQETQYF
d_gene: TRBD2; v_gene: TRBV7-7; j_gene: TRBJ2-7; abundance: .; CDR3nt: TGTGCTAGCAGCTTAGGTCTGAGACTAGCGGGAGGGCCCTACGAGCAGTACTTC; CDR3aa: CASSLGLRLAGGPYEQYF